Listed below are T cell receptor beta chains from one sample, sequenced in a study of blood T cell repertoires in COVID-19. Using immunoSEQ multiplex PCR, the repertoire was profiled, and TCRdb retains in-frame clones only, with some absent. Here the sample spans some 200,000 clones, around 80% being singletons. The sequenced material came from peripheral blood. Source of these receptors: a woman in her 30s with COVID-19, enrolled during active disease. Each CDR3 is given without its conserved first and last residue. Each record gives: D gene, J gene, V gene, clone size, CDR3 protein. D genes are given only for firm matches. Expanded clones get a size class; other rows say once, few or many, or leave the size out.

TRBD1 TRBJ2-5 TRBV19 - ASSIKDRVDETQY
- TRBJ1-3 TRBV6-2/TRBV6-3 - ASSSTRAGSGNTIY
- TRBJ2-1 TRBV2 - ASRDFSYNEQF
TRBD1 TRBJ2-1 TRBV11-3 - ASSSYRQGSYNEQF
TRBD1 TRBJ1-2 TRBV23-1 - ASSRIPQTGTEHYYGYT
TRBD1 TRBJ2-5 TRBV5-8 - ASSLGQGKETQY
TRBD2 TRBJ2-3 TRBV5-1 many ASSSGLAGGISTDTQY
- TRBJ1-2 TRBV19 - ASSIRRGGSGGYT
- TRBJ2-5 TRBV15 - ATSFDREETQY
- TRBJ2-1 TRBV27 - ASTFQGSYNEQF